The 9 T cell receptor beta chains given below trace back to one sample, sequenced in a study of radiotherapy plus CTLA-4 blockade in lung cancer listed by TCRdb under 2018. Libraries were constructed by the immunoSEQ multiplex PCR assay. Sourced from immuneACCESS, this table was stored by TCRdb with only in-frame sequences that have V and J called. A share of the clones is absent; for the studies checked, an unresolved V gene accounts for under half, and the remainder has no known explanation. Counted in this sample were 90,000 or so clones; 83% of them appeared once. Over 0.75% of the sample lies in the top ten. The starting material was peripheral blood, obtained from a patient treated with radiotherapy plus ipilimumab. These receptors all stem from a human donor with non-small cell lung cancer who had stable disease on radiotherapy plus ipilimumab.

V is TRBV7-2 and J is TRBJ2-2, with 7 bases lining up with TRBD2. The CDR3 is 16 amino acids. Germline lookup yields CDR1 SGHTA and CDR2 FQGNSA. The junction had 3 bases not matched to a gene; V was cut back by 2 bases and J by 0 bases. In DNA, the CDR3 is TGTGCCAGCAGCTTAATCAGCGGGGCGAACACCGGGGAGCTGTTTTTT. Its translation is CASSLISGANTGELFF. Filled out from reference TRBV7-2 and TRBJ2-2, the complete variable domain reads GAGVSQSPSNKVTEKGKDVELRCDPISGHTALYWYRQSLGQGLEFLIYFQGNSAPDKSGLPSDRFSAERTGGSVSTLTIQRTQQEDSAVYLCASSLISGANTGELFFGEGSRLTVL.

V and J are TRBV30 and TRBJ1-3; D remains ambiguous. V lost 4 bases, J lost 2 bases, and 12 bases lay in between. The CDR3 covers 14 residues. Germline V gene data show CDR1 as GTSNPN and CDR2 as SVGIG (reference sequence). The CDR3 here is CAWKPTVTGNTIYF. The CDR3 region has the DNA TGTGCCTGGAAACCCACAGTAACTGGAAACACCATATATTTT.

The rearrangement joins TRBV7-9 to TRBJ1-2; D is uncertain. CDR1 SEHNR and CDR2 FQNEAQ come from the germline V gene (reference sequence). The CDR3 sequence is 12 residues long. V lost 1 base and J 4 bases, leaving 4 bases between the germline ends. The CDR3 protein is CASSLVTYGYTF. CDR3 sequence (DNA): TGTGCCAGCAGCTTAGTGACCTATGGCTACACCTTC.

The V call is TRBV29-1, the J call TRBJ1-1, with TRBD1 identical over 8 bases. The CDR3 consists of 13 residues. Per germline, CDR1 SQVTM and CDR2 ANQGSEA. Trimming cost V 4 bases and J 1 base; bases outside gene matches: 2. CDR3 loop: CSVGDRKNTEAFF. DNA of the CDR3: TGCAGCGTTGGGGACAGGAAGAACACTGAAGCTTTCTTT.

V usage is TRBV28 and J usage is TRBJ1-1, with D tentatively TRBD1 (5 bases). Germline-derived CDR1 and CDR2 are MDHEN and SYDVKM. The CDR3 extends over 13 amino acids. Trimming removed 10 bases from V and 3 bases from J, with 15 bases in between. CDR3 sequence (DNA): TGTGCCACCGGCGTACAGGCTTACACTGAAGCTTTCTTT. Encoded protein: CATGVQAYTEAFF.

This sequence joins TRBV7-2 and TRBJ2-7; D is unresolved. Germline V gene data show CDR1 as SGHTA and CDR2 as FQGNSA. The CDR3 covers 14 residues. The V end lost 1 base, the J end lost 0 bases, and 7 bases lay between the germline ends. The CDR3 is CASSLGLSSYEQYF. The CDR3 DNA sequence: TGTGCCAGCAGCTTAGGGCTGAGCTCCTACGAGCAGTACTTC.

CDR3 coding DNA: TGTGCCAGCAGCTTGACACTACCATCCACTGAAGCTTTCTTT. This gives the protein CASSLTLPSTEAFF. The chain carries TRBV5-4 and TRBJ1-1; D gene uncertain. CDR3 length: 14 residues. CDR1 is SGHNT and CDR2 is YYREEE in the germline V gene (reference sequence). The V gene lost 1 base and the J gene lost 4 bases, with 11 bases spanning the gap.

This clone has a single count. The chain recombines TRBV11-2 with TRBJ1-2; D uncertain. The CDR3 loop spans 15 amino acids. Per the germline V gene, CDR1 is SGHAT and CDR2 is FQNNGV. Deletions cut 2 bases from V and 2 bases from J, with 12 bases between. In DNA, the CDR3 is TGTGCCAGCAGCTTAAGGAGACAACCGAACTATGGCTACACCTTC. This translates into CASSLRRQPNYGYTF. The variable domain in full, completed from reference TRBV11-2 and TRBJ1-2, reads EAGVAQSPRYKIIEKRQSVAFWCNPISGHATLYWYQQILGQGPKLLIQFQNNGVVDDSQLPKDRFSAERLKGVDSTLKIQPAKLEDSAVYLCASSLRRQPNYGYTFGSGTRLTVV.

The CDR3 reads CSAAAIYEQYF. The CDR3, as DNA: TGCAGTGCTGCCGCTATCTACGAGCAGTACTTC. This sequence joins TRBV20-1 and TRBJ2-7, with D hard to call. Trimming cost V 5 bases and J 3 bases, with 8 bases left between them. The CDR3 has 11 amino acids. The V gene's germline CDR1 is DFQATT and CDR2 SNEGSKA (reference sequence).